The T cell receptor beta chain under discussion was sequenced for a study of cytomegalovirus exposure and HLA in healthy donors. In the study overall: Counted in an early data release were about 85 million unique TCRs from HLA-typed donors. Findings and limits, study-wide: Common viral pathogens seemed to be connected with several of the most significant clusters, according to a later analysis. Sequencing artifact likely explains a cluster of highly shared sequence variants.

Researchers ran the PCR with 60 Vbeta and 13 Jbeta primers. Under the authors' procedure: Later reanalysis found 60 million to 90 million unique TCR beta chains, some 10 million of them shared. Profiling relied on immunoSEQ multiplex PCR, and the TCRdb table lists in-frame clones only, not all of them. V and J calls plus clone size are reproduced from that table; the DNA served to infer D and trimming. This sample has some 160,000 clones, with more than 75% found just once. In the case of this clone: The target antigen is unknown.

V lost 4 bases to trimming and J lost 1 base, with 14 bases between them. The CDR3 has 17 residues. Germline values: CDR1 MNHNS, CDR2 SASEGT. The gene calls are TRBV6-1 and TRBJ2-6; D possibly corresponds to TRBD1 (6 bases). Sequencing was done on a sample of PBMCs. The source of this sequence is a male donor in good health and CMV-seronegative. In DNA form, the CDR3 reads TGTGCCAGCAGTGGAGCCTCAGGGGTTTCTGGGGCCAACGTCCTGACTTTC. This gives the protein CASSGASGVSGANVLTF.